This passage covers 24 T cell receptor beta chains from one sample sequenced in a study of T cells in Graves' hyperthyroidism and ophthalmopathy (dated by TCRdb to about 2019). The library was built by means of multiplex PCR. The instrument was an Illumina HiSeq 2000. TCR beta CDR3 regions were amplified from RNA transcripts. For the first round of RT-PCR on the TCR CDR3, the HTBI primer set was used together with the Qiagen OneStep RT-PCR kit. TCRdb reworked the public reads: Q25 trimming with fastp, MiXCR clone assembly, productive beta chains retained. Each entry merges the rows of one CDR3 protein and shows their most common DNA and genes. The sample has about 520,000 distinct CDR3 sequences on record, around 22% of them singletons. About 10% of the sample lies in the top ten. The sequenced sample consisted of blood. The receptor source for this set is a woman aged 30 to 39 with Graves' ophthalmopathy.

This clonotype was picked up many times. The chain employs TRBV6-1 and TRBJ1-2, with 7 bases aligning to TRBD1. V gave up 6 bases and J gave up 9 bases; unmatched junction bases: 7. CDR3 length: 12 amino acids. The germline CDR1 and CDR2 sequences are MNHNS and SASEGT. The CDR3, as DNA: TGTGCCAGCAGCCGGGACAGCGCGAGCTACACCTTC. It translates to CASSRDSASYTF.

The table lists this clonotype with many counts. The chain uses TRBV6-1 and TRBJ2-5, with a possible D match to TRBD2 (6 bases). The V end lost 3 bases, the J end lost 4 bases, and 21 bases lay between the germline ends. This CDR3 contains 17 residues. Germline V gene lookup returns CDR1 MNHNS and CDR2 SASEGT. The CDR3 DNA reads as TGTGCCAGCAGTGACAGTTGGATAGCTTGGGACTCAGAGACCCAGTACTTC. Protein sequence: CASSDSWIAWDSETQYF.

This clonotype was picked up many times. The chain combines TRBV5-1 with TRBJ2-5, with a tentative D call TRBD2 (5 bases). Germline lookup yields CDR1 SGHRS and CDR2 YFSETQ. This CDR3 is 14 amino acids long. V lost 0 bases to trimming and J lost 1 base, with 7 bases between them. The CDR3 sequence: CASSLGTAQETQYF. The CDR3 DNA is TGCGCCAGCAGCTTGGGGACTGCCCAAGAGACCCAGTACTTC. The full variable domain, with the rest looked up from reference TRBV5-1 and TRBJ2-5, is KAGVTQTPRYLIKTRGQQVTLSCSPISGHRSVSWYQQTPGQGLQFLFEYFSETQRNKGNFPGRFSGRQFSNSRSEMNVSTLELGDSALYLCASSLGTAQETQYFGPGTRLLVL.

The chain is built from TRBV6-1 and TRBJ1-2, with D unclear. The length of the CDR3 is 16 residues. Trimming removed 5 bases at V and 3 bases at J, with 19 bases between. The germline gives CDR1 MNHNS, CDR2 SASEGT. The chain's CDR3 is CASSPRKVTGDYGYTF. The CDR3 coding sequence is TGTGCCAGCAGTCCCAGGAAGGTTACGGGAGACTATGGCTACACCTTC.

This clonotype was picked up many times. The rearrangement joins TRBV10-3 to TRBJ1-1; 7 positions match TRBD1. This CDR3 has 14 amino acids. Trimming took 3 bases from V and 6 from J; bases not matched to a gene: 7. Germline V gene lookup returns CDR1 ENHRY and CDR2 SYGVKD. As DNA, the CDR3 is TGTGCCATCAGTGAACCCGACAGGGAGGCTGAAGCTTTCTTT. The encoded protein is CAISEPDREAEAFF.

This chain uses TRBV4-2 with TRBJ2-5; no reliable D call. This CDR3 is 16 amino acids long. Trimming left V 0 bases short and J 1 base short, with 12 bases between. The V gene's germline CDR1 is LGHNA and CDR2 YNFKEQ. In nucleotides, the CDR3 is TGTGCCAGCAGCCAAGAAGGTGGAAAACGCCAAGAGACCCAGTACTTC. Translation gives CASSQEGGKRQETQYF.

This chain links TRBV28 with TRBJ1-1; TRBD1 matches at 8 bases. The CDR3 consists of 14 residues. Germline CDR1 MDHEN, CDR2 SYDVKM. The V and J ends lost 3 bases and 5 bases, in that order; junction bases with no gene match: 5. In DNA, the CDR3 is TGTGCCAGCAGTTTTGGACAGGGCGTAACTGAAGCTTTCTTT. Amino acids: CASSFGQGVTEAFF.

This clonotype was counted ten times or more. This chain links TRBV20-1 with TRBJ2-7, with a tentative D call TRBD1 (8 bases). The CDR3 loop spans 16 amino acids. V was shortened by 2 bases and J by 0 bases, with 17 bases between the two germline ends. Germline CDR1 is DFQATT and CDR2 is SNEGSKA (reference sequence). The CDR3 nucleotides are TGCAGTGCTAGATTAAACAGGGGGGGAAGCTCCTACGAGCAGTACTTC. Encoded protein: CSARLNRGGSSYEQYF.

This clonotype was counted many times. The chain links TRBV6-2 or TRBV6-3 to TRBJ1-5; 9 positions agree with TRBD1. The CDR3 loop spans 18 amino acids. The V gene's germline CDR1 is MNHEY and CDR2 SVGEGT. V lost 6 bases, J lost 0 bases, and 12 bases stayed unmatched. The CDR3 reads CASRPPGQGYNSNQPQHF. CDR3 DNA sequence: TGTGCCAGCAGACCCCCGGGACAGGGATACAATAGCAATCAGCCCCAGCATTTT.

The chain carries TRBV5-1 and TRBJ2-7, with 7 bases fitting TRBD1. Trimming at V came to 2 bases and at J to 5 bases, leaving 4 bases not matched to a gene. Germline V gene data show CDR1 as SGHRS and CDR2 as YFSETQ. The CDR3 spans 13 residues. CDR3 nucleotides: TGCGCCAGCAGCTTACAGGGGTTCGACGAGCAGTACTTC. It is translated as CASSLQGFDEQYF. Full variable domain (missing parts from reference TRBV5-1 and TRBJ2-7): KAGVTQTPRYLIKTRGQQVTLSCSPISGHRSVSWYQQTPGQGLQFLFEYFSETQRNKGNFPGRFSGRQFSNSRSEMNVSTLELGDSALYLCASSLQGFDEQYFGPGTRLTVT.

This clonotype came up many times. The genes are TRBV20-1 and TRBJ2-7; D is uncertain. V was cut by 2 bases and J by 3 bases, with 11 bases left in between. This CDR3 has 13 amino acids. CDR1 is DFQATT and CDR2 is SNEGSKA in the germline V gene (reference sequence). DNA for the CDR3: TGCAGTGCTAGACCACCGGTCCTCTACGAGCAGTACTTC. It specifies CSARPPVLYEQYF.

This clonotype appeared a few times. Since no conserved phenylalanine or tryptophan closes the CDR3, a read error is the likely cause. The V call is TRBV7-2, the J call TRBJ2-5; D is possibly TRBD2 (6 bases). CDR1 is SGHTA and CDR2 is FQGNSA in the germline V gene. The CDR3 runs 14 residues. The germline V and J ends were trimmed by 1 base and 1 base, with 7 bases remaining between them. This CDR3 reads CASSLVGGQETQYS. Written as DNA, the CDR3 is TGTGCCAGCAGCTTAGTGGGGGGCCAAGAGACCCAGTACTCC.

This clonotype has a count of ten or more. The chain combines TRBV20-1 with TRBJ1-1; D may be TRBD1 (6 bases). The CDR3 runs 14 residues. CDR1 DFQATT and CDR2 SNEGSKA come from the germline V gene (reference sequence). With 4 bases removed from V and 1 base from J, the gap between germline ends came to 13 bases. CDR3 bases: TGCAGTGCTACCCCAGGGGTTTCGAACACTGAAGCTTTCTTT. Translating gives CSATPGVSNTEAFF.

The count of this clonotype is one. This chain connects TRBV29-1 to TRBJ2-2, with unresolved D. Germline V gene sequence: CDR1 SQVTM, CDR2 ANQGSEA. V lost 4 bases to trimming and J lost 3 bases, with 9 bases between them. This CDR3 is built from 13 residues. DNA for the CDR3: TGCAGCGTTGGTTACGGATACACCGGGGAGCTGTTTTTT. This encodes CSVGYGYTGELFF.

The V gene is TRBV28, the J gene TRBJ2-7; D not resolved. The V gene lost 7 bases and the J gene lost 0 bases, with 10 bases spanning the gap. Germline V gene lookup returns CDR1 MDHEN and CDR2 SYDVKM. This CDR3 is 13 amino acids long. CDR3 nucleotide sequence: TGTGCCAGCAAAAAAGACTCCTCCTACGAGCAGTACTTC. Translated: CASKKDSSYEQYF.

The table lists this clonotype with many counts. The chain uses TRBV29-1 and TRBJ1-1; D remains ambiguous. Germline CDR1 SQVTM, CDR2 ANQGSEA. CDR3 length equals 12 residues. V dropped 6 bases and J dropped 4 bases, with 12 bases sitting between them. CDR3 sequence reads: CSVVVEGTEAFF. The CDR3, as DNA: TGCAGCGTGGTTGTTGAGGGCACTGAAGCTTTCTTT.

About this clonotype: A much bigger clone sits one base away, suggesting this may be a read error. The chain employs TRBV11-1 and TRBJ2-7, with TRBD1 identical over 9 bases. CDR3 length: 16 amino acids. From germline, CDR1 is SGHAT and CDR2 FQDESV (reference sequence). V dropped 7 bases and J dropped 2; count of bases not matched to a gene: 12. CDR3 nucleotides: TGTGCCAGCATCTTCGCGGGGGACAGGGCTACCTACGAGCAGTACTTC. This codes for CASIFAGDRATYEQYF. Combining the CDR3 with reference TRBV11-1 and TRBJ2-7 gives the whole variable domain EAEVAQSPRYKITEKSQAVAFWCDPISGHATLYWYRQILGQGPELLVQFQDESVVDDSQLPKDRFSAERLKGVDSTLKIQPAELGDSAMYLCASIFAGDRATYEQYFGPGTRLTVT.

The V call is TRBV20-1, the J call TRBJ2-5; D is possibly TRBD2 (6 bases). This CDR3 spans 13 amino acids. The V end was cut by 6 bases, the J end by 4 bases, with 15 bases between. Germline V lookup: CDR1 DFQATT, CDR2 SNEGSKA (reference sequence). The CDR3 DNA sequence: TGCAGTGCCCGCGGGGTTCTAGGAGAGACCCAGTACTTC. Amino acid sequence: CSARGVLGETQYF.

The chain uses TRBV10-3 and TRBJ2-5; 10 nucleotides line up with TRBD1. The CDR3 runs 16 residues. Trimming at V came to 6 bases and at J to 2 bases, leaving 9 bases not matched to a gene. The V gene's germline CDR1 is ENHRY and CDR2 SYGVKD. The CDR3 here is CAISAPGQGSQETQYF. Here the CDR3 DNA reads TGTGCCATCAGCGCTCCGGGACAGGGGAGTCAAGAGACCCAGTACTTC.

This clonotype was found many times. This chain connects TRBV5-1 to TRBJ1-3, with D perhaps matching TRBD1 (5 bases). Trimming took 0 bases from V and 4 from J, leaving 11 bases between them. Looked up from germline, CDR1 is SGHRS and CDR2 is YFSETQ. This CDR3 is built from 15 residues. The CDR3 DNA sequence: TGCGCCAGCAGCTTGGCCGGACACTCAGGAAACACCATATATTTT. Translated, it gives CASSLAGHSGNTIYF.

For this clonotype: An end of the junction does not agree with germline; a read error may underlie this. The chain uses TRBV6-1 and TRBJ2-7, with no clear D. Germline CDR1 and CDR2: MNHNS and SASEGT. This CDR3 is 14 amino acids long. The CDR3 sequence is CASSPGLSSYDQYF. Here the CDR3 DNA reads TGTGCCAGCAGTCCCGGGCTGAGCTCCTACGATCAGTACTTC.

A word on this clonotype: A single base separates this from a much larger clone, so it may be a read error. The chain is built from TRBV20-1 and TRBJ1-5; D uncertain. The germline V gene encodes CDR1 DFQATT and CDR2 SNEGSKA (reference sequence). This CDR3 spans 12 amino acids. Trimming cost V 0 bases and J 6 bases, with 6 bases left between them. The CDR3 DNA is TGCAGTGCTAGAGATCCCAGTCAGCCCCAGCATTTT. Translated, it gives CSARDPSQPQHF.

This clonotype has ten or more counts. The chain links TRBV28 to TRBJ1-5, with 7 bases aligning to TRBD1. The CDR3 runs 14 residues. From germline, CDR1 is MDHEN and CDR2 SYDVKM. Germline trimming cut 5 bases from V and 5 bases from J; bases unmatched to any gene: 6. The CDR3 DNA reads TGTGCCAGCAGTACCGACAGGGATTATCAGCCCCAGCATTTT. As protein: CASSTDRDYQPQHF. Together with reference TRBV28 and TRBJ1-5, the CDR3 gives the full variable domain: DVKVTQSSRYLVKRTGEKVFLECVQDMDHENMFWYRQDPGLGLRLIYFSYDVKMKEKGDIPEGYSVSREKKERFSLILESASTNQTSMYLCASSTDRDYQPQHFGDGTRLSIL.

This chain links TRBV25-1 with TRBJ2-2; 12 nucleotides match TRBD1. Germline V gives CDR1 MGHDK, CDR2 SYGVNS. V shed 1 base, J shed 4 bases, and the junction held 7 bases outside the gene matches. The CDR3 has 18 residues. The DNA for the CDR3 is TGTGCCAGCAGTGAATCACCGGGACAGGGGGCGCGCACCGGGGAGCTGTTTTTT. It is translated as CASSESPGQGARTGELFF.